This entry is about one T cell receptor beta chain. Its target is unknown. At one end, the junction sequence differs from germline, possibly due to a read error. No cell sorting was done before RNA was extracted from the tissue. The normal lung tissue was taken more than 3 cm from the tumor edge. Between August and November 2014, newly diagnosed, chemotherapy-naive lung cancer patients underwent thoracic surgery in China. The CDR3 is made up of 14 amino acids. Per the germline V gene, CDR1 is SGDLS and CDR2 is YYNGEE. The data stem from a study of tumor and adjacent non-tumor tissue in lung cancer. Study-level results: Tumor TCR diversity, when higher, was linked to shorter survival.

A modified ARM-PCR protocol with three rounds of nested PCR amplified TCRbeta. Each CDR3 protein gets one entry after TCRdb re-called the multiplex PCR reads with MiXCR. The sample consists of about 86,000 distinct CDR3 sequences, approximately 73% of them appearing once. This TCR derives from a woman in her forties or fifties with non-small cell lung cancer. This chain connects TRBV9 to TRBJ1-1; D remains ambiguous. Sequencing was done on a sample of distant non-tumor lung tissue. The CDR3 sequence is CGSSVIGPNTEAFF. The CDR3 bases are TGTGGCAGCAGCGTAATAGGGCCTAACACTGAAGCTTTCTTT. Looking up the rest from reference TRBV9 and TRBJ1-1 gives the full variable domain: DSGVTQTPKHLITATGQRVTLRCSPRSGDLSVYWYQQSLDQGLQFLIQYYNGEERAKGNILERFSAQQFPDLHSELNLSSLELGDSALYFCGSSVIGPNTEAFFGQGTRLTVV.